The 31 T cell receptor beta chains in this list originate from one sample, sequenced in a study of T cell responses to AZD1222 COVID-19 vaccine. This table comes from immunoSEQ multiplex PCR, and its TCRdb copy is limited to in-frame clones, with some not included. This table holds under 95,000 clones, 80% to 90% found once. The sequences come from peripheral blood, collected 28 days after the second AZD1222 dose. These receptors were taken from an adult who received the AZD1222 COVID-19 vaccine.

The rearrangement links TRBV19 to TRBJ1-5; 7 bases are a match to TRBD1. Per the germline V gene, CDR1 is LNHDA and CDR2 is SQIVND (reference sequence). J lost 5 bases, V lost 6 bases, and 13 bases had no gene match. The CDR3 contains 16 residues. The CDR3 here is CASSPRVRGSYQPQHF. For the CDR3, the DNA is TGTGCCAGTAGCCCTCGGGTCAGGGGGTCCTATCAGCCCCAGCATTTT.

This chain connects TRBV3-1 (or the pseudogene TRBV3-2) to TRBJ2-2, with 11 nucleotides matching TRBD2. In germline, CDR1 is LGHDT, CDR2 YNNKEL (reference sequence). The CDR3 spans 17 residues. Trimming at V came to 4 bases and at J to 2 bases, leaving 6 bases not matched to a gene. The CDR3 spells CASSRQLAGDNTGELFF. CDR3 sequence (DNA): TGTGCCAGCAGCCGACAACTAGCGGGGGACAACACCGGGGAGCTGTTTTTT.

The chain employs TRBV2 and TRBJ1-4; D unresolved. This CDR3 comprises 13 residues. The V end lost 2 bases, the J end lost 7 bases, and 8 bases lay between the germline ends. The germline gives CDR1 SNHLY, CDR2 FYNNEI. Written as DNA, the CDR3 is TGTGCCAGCAGTGAAACCCCACTTGAAAAACTGTTTTTT. Translation: CASSETPLEKLFF.

The chain employs TRBV6-2 or TRBV6-3 and TRBJ2-1, with 7 positions matching TRBD2. V dropped 6 bases and J dropped 2; count of bases not matched to a gene: 4. The CDR3 sequence is 14 residues long. From germline, CDR1 is MNHEY and CDR2 SVGEGT. CDR3 DNA: TGTGCCAGCAGCGACGCGGGAGCCTACAATGAGCAGTTCTTC. Protein sequence: CASSDAGAYNEQFF.

This chain connects TRBV6-6 to TRBJ1-5; no reliable D call. From germline, CDR1 is MNHNY and CDR2 SVGAGI (reference sequence). CDR3 length: 16 residues. V lost 10 bases, J lost 0 bases, and 19 bases lay in between. For the CDR3, the DNA is TGTGCCACCTACTTCGGCCAATCCGATAGCAATCAGCCCCAGCATTTT. It translates to CATYFGQSDSNQPQHF.

The table lists this clone with a few counts. The CDR3 region is CASSVEGGMNTEAFF. The CDR3 nucleotides read TGTGCCAGCAGCGTAGAGGGGGGGATGAACACTGAAGCTTTCTTT. V usage is TRBV9 and J usage is TRBJ1-1; TRBD1 is a possible D gene (6 bases). V lost 0 bases, J lost 0 bases, and 9 bases lay in between. CDR1 is SGDLS and CDR2 is YYNGEE in the germline V gene. The CDR3 length is 15 residues.

The chain carries TRBV10-3 and TRBJ1-2, with a weak D call TRBD1 (6 bases). V lost 2 bases and J 8 bases, leaving 15 bases between the germline ends. The germline CDR1 and CDR2 sequences are ENHRY and SYGVKD. The CDR3 totals 14 residues. This CDR3 is CAISERGAEGGYTF. The CDR3 region has the DNA TGTGCCATCAGTGAGCGGGGGGCGGAAGGAGGCTACACCTTC.

This chain connects TRBV3-1 (or the pseudogene TRBV3-2) to TRBJ2-2; tentatively, D is TRBD1 or TRBD2 (5 bases each). Looked up from germline, CDR1 is LGHDT and CDR2 is YNNKEL (reference sequence). V was pared by 0 bases and J by 4 bases, with 15 bases between. This CDR3 comprises 17 residues. The CDR3 protein is CASSQDWDRVGTGELFF. The CDR3 DNA sequence: TGTGCCAGCAGCCAAGATTGGGACCGGGTGGGCACCGGGGAGCTGTTTTTT.

The genes are TRBV11-2 and TRBJ1-3; D not certain. V lost 5 bases and J lost 0, with 11 bases in between. The CDR3 consists of 15 residues. Germline V gives CDR1 SGHAT, CDR2 FQNNGV. CDR3 bases: TGTGCCAGCAGCCCGAGGTCGAGCTCTGGAAACACCATATATTTT. Translating it yields CASSPRSSSGNTIYF.

Turning to this clone: The same CDR3 is also encoded by other DNA sequences in this sample. The V gene is TRBV25-1, the J gene TRBJ2-1; D gene uncertain. The V gene lost 4 bases and the J gene lost 4 bases, with 2 bases spanning the gap. The CDR3 is 11 residues long. Germline assignment: CDR1 MGHDK and CDR2 SYGVNS. CDR3: CASSGYNEQFF. The CDR3 coding sequence is TGTGCCAGCAGTGGATACAATGAGCAGTTCTTC.

The V call is TRBV6-1, the J call TRBJ1-1; possibly TRBD1 for D (5 bases). CDR1 is MNHNS and CDR2 is SASEGT in the germline V gene. Trimming took off 6 bases at V and 2 bases at J, with 13 bases between the two ends. The CDR3 loop spans 14 amino acids. CDR3 amino acids: CASSSWGVNTEAFF. DNA for the CDR3: TGTGCCAGCAGCTCTTGGGGGGTAAACACTGAAGCTTTCTTT.

This chain uses TRBV7-9 with TRBJ2-7; D is perhaps TRBD2 (6 bases). The V end lost 0 bases, the J end lost 7 bases, and 16 bases lay between the germline ends. Germline-derived CDR1 and CDR2 are SEHNR and FQNEAQ (reference sequence). CDR3 length: 15 residues. The CDR3, as DNA: TGTGCCAGCAGCTTAGCTGGATTCGCCCGGGGGGAGCAGTACTTC. It is translated as CASSLAGFARGEQYF.

The V gene is TRBV5-1, the J gene TRBJ1-1; the D gene is possibly TRBD1 (5 bases). Germline V gene data show CDR1 as SGHRS and CDR2 as YFSETQ. The CDR3 runs 14 residues. V was shortened by 4 bases and J by 5 bases, with 15 bases between the two germline ends. The CDR3 sequence: CASSLPGGLTEAFF. CDR3 coding DNA: TGCGCCAGCAGCCTACCCGGGGGTCTGACTGAAGCTTTCTTT.

The rearrangement joins TRBV4-1 to TRBJ1-1; a possible D gene is TRBD1 (5 bases). V lost 0 bases to trimming and J lost 1 base, with 12 bases between them. In germline, CDR1 is MGHRA, CDR2 YSYEKL. This CDR3 spans 16 amino acids. CDR3: CASSQDSRGANTEAFF. The CDR3 bases are TGCGCCAGCAGCCAAGATTCGAGGGGCGCGAACACTGAAGCTTTCTTT.

This chain uses TRBV30 with TRBJ1-5, with a possible D match to TRBD1 (5 bases). V was clipped by 0 bases and J by 4 bases, with 7 bases between them. From germline, CDR1 is GTSNPN and CDR2 SVGIG (reference sequence). This CDR3 region has 13 residues. The DNA of the CDR3 is TGTGCCTGGAGTGTTGGGGGGAATCAGCCCCAGCATTTT. This codes for CAWSVGGNQPQHF.

CDR3 in amino acids: CATTSGGNQETQYF. The CDR3 bases are TGTGCTACGACTAGCGGGGGTAATCAAGAGACCCAGTACTTC. This chain joins TRBV7-7 and TRBJ2-5; 12 bases match TRBD2. Looked up from germline, CDR1 is SSHAT and CDR2 is FNYEAQ (reference sequence). The CDR3 totals 14 residues.

V gene TRBV10-3 combines with J gene TRBJ2-3; D possibly corresponds to TRBD1 (6 bases). V lost 7 bases and J lost 0, with 8 bases in between. CDR3 length: 13 amino acids. Germline V gene sequence: CDR1 ENHRY, CDR2 SYGVKD. CDR3 region: CAIKTGSTDTQYF. The CDR3 DNA reads as TGTGCCATCAAGACAGGAAGCACAGATACGCAGTATTTT.

The J gene is TRBJ1-2, the V gene TRBV5-4; D might be TRBD1 (5 bases). Looked up from germline, CDR1 is SGHNT and CDR2 is YYREEE (reference sequence). V dropped 5 bases and J dropped 3 bases, with 11 bases sitting between them. The CDR3 runs to 13 residues. The CDR3 region has the DNA TGTGCCAGCAGTCAACAGGAGTACTATGGCTACACCTTC. Translation gives CASSQQEYYGYTF.

The rearrangement joins TRBV28 to TRBJ2-3; 11 bases align to TRBD2. CDR3 length equals 15 residues. The germline V gene has CDR1 MDHEN and CDR2 SYDVKM. V was pared by 6 bases and J by 5 bases, with 7 bases of the junction left unmatched. The CDR3: CASSRASGGLDTQYF. The CDR3 coding sequence is TGTGCCAGCAGCAGGGCTAGCGGGGGGCTAGATACGCAGTATTTT.

The rearrangement uses TRBV7-3 and TRBJ2-7, with D possibly matching TRBD1 (5 bases). V gave up 2 bases and J gave up 2 bases, with 13 bases separating them. The CDR3 sequence is 15 residues long. Looked up from germline, CDR1 is SGHTA and CDR2 is FQGTGA. Written as DNA, the CDR3 is TGTGCCAGCAGCTTAGGGGCAGGGTGGACCTACGAGCAGTACTTC. Translated: CASSLGAGWTYEQYF.

V is TRBV3-1 (or the pseudogene TRBV3-2) and J is TRBJ2-5; D is perhaps TRBD2 (7 bases). The CDR3 covers 15 residues. V shed 1 base and J shed 1 base, with 10 bases lying between them. Germline V gives CDR1 LGHDT, CDR2 YNNKEL (reference sequence). This chain's CDR3 is CASSQGRGPQETQYF. In DNA, the CDR3 is TGTGCCAGCAGCCAAGGGCGGGGGCCCCAAGAGACCCAGTACTTC.

The chain uses TRBV20-1 and TRBJ1-4; unclear D gene. This CDR3 has 11 amino acids. Trimming shortened V by 6 bases and J by 4 bases, and 6 bases separated the two germline ends. Germline values: CDR1 DFQATT, CDR2 SNEGSKA (reference sequence). CDR3 sequence (DNA): TGCAGTGCAGAAAGTAATGAAAAACTGTTTTTT. Its protein product is CSAESNEKLFF.

The V and J genes are TRBV10-3 and TRBJ2-1; D possibly corresponds to TRBD2 (5 bases). This CDR3 spans 14 amino acids. CDR1 and CDR2 from the germline V gene are ENHRY and SYGVKD. The V gene lost 6 bases and the J gene lost 6 bases, with 15 bases spanning the gap. The CDR3 bases are TGTGCCATCAGACGTGACGAGGGTACCAATGAGCAGTTCTTC. Protein product: CAIRRDEGTNEQFF.

The gene calls are TRBV6-5 and TRBJ1-5, with 11 bases identical to TRBD1. With 6 bases clipped from V and 6 bases from J, the junction kept 7 bases outside the gene matches. The CDR3 is 15 residues long. Germline loops: CDR1 MNHEY, CDR2 SVGAGI. In DNA, the CDR3 is TGTGCCAGCAGGGGCTCCGGGACAGGGGGTCAGCCCCAGCATTTT. Translated: CASRGSGTGGQPQHF.

The rearrangement uses TRBV5-4 and TRBJ1-1; tentative D call: TRBD1 (6 bases). This CDR3 spans 16 amino acids. Germline V gene sequence: CDR1 SGHNT, CDR2 YYREEE (reference sequence). Trimming removed 4 bases at V and 0 bases at J, with 16 bases between. The CDR3 here is CASSQGHRAMNTEAFF. The CDR3 coding sequence is TGTGCCAGCAGCCAAGGCCACAGGGCCATGAACACTGAAGCTTTCTTT.

The chain couples TRBV24-1 to TRBJ2-7, with 8 nucleotides matching TRBD1. V shed 3 bases, J shed 3 bases, and the junction held 6 bases outside the gene matches. Germline V lookup: CDR1 KGHDR, CDR2 SFDVKD. CDR3 length equals 15 residues. CDR3 sequence: CATSDEDREVYEQYF. CDR3 DNA: TGTGCCACCAGTGATGAGGACAGGGAAGTCTACGAGCAGTACTTC.

V and J are TRBV7-9 and TRBJ2-2; a possible D gene is TRBD1 (5 bases). Germline-derived CDR1 and CDR2 are SEHNR and FQNEAQ (reference sequence). This CDR3 contains 15 residues. Deletions cut 4 bases from V and 3 bases from J, with 12 bases between. The DNA for the CDR3 is TGTGCCAGCAGCTCTCCATTCAGGGACACCGGGGAGCTGTTTTTT. It is translated as CASSSPFRDTGELFF.

The count of this clone is one. The rearrangement uses TRBV21-1 and TRBJ1-6. TRBV21-1 is a recognized pseudogene. CDR3 length: 17 amino acids. CDR3 amino acids: CASSKRGASSYNSPLHF. The CDR3 nucleotides read TGTGCCAGCAGTAAAAGGGGGGCGAGCTCCTATAATTCACCCCTCCACTTT.

V and J are TRBV20-1 and TRBJ1-4; D is undetermined. Looked up from germline, CDR1 is DFQATT and CDR2 is SNEGSKA (reference sequence). The CDR3 length is 12 residues. Trimming removed 3 bases at V and 8 bases at J, with 10 bases between. The CDR3 region has the DNA TGCAGTGCTAGTGTCGCCGAAGAAAAACTGTTTTTT. Protein product: CSASVAEEKLFF.

The chain joins TRBV27 to TRBJ2-7, with D perhaps TRBD1 (5 bases). Trimming cost V 1 base and J 1 base, with 17 bases left between them. The germline V gene has CDR1 MNHEY and CDR2 SMNVEV (reference sequence). CDR3 length: 17 amino acids. CDR3: CASSLYSPRAGSYEQYF. In DNA form, the CDR3 reads TGTGCCAGCAGTTTATATTCCCCCCGGGCAGGGTCCTACGAGCAGTACTTC.

A single count supports this clone. The chain is built from TRBV11-2 and TRBJ2-3; 7 nucleotides align to TRBD2. The ends lost 4 bases at V and 2 bases at J; junction bases unmatched: 6. Germline assignment: CDR1 SGHAT and CDR2 FQNNGV. CDR3 length: 15 residues. CDR3 protein: CASSSGGTITDTQYF. For the CDR3, the DNA is TGTGCCAGCAGCTCCGGGGGGACCATCACAGATACGCAGTATTTT. Full variable domain (remainder filled in from reference TRBV11-2 and TRBJ2-3): EAGVAQSPRYKIIEKRQSVAFWCNPISGHATLYWYQQILGQGPKLLIQFQNNGVVDDSQLPKDRFSAERLKGVDSTLKIQPAKLEDSAVYLCASSSGGTITDTQYFGPGTRLTVL.